The following is a T cell receptor beta chain sequence with its context. This sample is part of a study of blood T cell repertoires in COVID-19. The overall study: Researchers got acute and convalescent COVID-19 samples from the United States, Italy and Spain. T cells, B-cell-depleted T cells, or PBMCs supplied cDNA or gDNA.

Per the authors' pipeline: Amplified reference gene primers provided the basis for estimating nucleated cell counts. Profiling relied on immunoSEQ multiplex PCR, and the TCRdb table lists in-frame clones only, not all of them. The V and J calls and the clone size are those of that table, but D and trimming were determined from the DNA. The data show 250,000 to 300,000 clones, with 85% seen just once and roughly 5.3% held by the top ten. From germline, CDR1 is SGHDN and CDR2 FVKESK. After removal of 1 base from V and 5 bases from J, the junction contained 7 bases not matched to a gene. The CDR3 spans 15 residues.

The chain couples TRBV14 to TRBJ2-5, with 7 bases matching TRBD1. The source material was peripheral blood. The TCR comes from a man aged 45 to 65 with active or convalescent COVID-19. In nucleotides, the CDR3 is TGTGCCAGCAGCCAAGGATTTTCCAGGGGGGAGACCCAGTACTTC. Translation: CASSQGFSRGETQYF. Supplemented by reference TRBV14 and TRBJ2-5, the full variable domain reads EAGVTQFPSHSVIEKGQTVTLRCDPISGHDNLYWYRRVMGKEIKFLLHFVKESKQDESGMPNNRFLAERTGGTYSTLKVQPAELEDSGVYFCASSQGFSRGETQYFGPGTRLLVL.